One and the same sample provided the 13 T cell receptor beta chains below, sequenced in a study of breast tumors, draining lymph nodes, adjacent tissues. TCRdb re-derived calls from the multiplex PCR reads in MiXCR, one entry per CDR3 protein. Counted here are around 230,000 distinct CDR3 sequences, under 40% occurring once; the ten biggest clones make up under 4.5%. The lymph nodes were axillary draining lymph nodes from breast cancer patients. Sequences were obtained from axillary lymph node tissue. The receptors were gathered from a female donor with breast cancer. Some clones in this sample may be carry-over from other donors' samples.

This clonotype came up many times. V usage is TRBV20-1 and J usage is TRBJ2-3; no firm D call. The ends were cut back, 1 base at V and 5 bases at J, with 7 bases in the middle. The V gene's germline CDR1 is DFQATT and CDR2 SNEGSKA (reference sequence). The CDR3 runs 12 residues. CDR3 sequence: CSARGPKDTQYF. DNA of the CDR3: TGCAGTGCTAGAGGGCCGAAAGATACGCAGTATTTT.

This clonotype has more than one count but fewer than ten. The genes are TRBV11-1 and TRBJ2-1; TRBD2 matches 12 bases. The CDR3 loop spans 16 amino acids. J was trimmed by 4 bases and V by 6 bases; bases with no gene match: 7. The germline CDR1 and CDR2 sequences are SGHAT and FQDESV (reference sequence). CDR3 coding DNA: TGTGCCAGCAGGTGGACTAGCGGGACCCGATACAATGAGCAGTTCTTC. This encodes CASRWTSGTRYNEQFF.

This clonotype was observed many times. The gene calls are TRBV9 and TRBJ2-2; 9 bases line up with TRBD2. The CDR3 is 16 residues long. Per the germline V gene, CDR1 is SGDLS and CDR2 is YYNGEE. The V segment lost 4 bases and the J segment 4 bases; nucleotides outside the gene matches: 8. CDR3: CASSSRLAESTGELFF. CDR3 bases: TGTGCCAGCAGCTCCCGACTAGCGGAGAGCACCGGGGAGCTGTTTTTT.

J is TRBJ2-1 and V is TRBV7-8; 13 nucleotides match TRBD2. The CDR3 is 15 residues long. From germline, CDR1 is SGHVS and CDR2 FQNEAQ. V lost 5 bases, J lost 8 bases, and 6 bases stayed unmatched. The CDR3 region is CASSRTSGGAYEQFF. The CDR3 DNA follows: TGTGCCAGCAGCCGCACTAGCGGGGGGGCCTATGAGCAGTTCTTC.

The sample holds many counts of this clonotype. V gene TRBV20-1 combines with J gene TRBJ2-3; 8 bases align to TRBD2. V lost 4 bases, J lost 6 bases, and 9 bases stayed unmatched. This CDR3 has 14 residues. Per germline, CDR1 DFQATT and CDR2 SNEGSKA (reference sequence). CDR3 sequence reads: CSAKRAGVADTQYF. The CDR3 region has the DNA TGCAGTGCTAAAAGAGCGGGAGTAGCGGATACGCAGTATTTT.

The chain links TRBV6-1 to TRBJ2-7; 10 bases are shared with TRBD2. CDR1 and CDR2 from the germline V gene are MNHNS and SASEGT. Losses at the gene ends were 5 bases for V and 2 bases for J; bases not matched to a gene: 9. CDR3 size: 16 residues. CDR3 loop: CASSKLAGVPAYEQYF. The CDR3 region has the DNA TGTGCCAGCAGTAAGCTAGCGGGGGTACCAGCCTACGAGCAGTACTTC.

This clonotype was recorded once. The rearrangement joins TRBV20-1 to TRBJ1-3; D may be TRBD1 (6 bases). V dropped 1 base and J dropped 8 bases, with 24 bases sitting between them. Looked up from germline, CDR1 is DFQATT and CDR2 is SNEGSKA (reference sequence). The CDR3 contains 17 residues. The CDR3 is CSARGQGQRDYGYTIYF. The CDR3 nucleotides read TGCAGTGCTAGAGGCCAAGGACAGAGGGACTATGGCTACACCATATATTTT.

This clonotype was detected only once. A much larger clone is a single base away; this may be a read error. The chain links TRBV5-8 to TRBJ1-2; D ambiguous. This CDR3 is 15 amino acids long. Germline assignment: CDR1 SGHTS and CDR2 YDEGEE. The V and J ends lost 6 bases and 4 bases respectively, with 19 bases between them. DNA for the CDR3: TGTGCCAGCATCCTCAGGTGGGCGGCTGGCTATGGCTACACCTTC. It is translated as CASILRWAAGYGYTF.

Remarks on this clonotype: One junction end disagrees with the germline gene, perhaps due to a read error. The chain uses TRBV6-5 and TRBJ2-5; 12 bases are a match to TRBD2. The CDR3 runs to 13 residues. CDR1 and CDR2 from the germline V gene are MNHEY and SVGAGI. CDR3 protein: CARRLAGEVFPGF. As DNA, the CDR3 is TGTGCCAGAAGACTAGCGGGAGAGGTCTTCCCGGGGTTC.

This clonotype was seen ten or more times. The chain has TRBV12-3 or TRBV12-4 and TRBJ2-1; 7 bases fit TRBD2. Unmatched junction bases numbered 7, after V lost 3 bases and J lost 8 bases. The CDR3 has 14 amino acids. CDR3 region: CASSLEGGKHEQFF. Here the CDR3 DNA reads TGTGCCAGCAGTTTGGAGGGAGGGAAACATGAGCAGTTCTTC.

At least ten counts were recorded for this clonotype. The chain combines TRBV7-8 with TRBJ2-1; D is perhaps TRBD1 (5 bases). The CDR3 contains 13 residues. V lost 5 bases, J lost 9 bases, and 14 bases lay in between. CDR1 is SGHVS, CDR2 FQNEAQ, per germline. This CDR3 reads CASSPGWSPEQFF. As DNA, the CDR3 is TGTGCCAGCAGCCCAGGGTGGTCTCCTGAGCAGTTCTTC. The full variable domain, with the rest looked up from reference TRBV7-8 and TRBJ2-1, is GAGVSQSPRYKVAKRGQDVALRCDPISGHVSLFWYQQALGQGPEFLTYFQNEAQLDKSGLPSDRFFAERPEGSVSTLKIQRTQQEDSAVYLCASSPGWSPEQFFGPGTRLTVL.

The V call is TRBV7-3, the J call TRBJ1-1; 10 positions agree with TRBD1. The CDR3 extends over 16 amino acids. Germline trimming cut 5 bases from V and 4 bases from J; bases unmatched to any gene: 10. CDR1 and CDR2 (germline): SGHTA, FQGTGA. In nucleotides, the CDR3 is TGTGCCAGCAGCCATCGGGACAGGGGCGGGGGCACTGAAGCTTTCTTT. This encodes CASSHRDRGGGTEAFF.

This clonotype was detected many times. The rearrangement links TRBV5-1 to TRBJ2-7; D perhaps matches TRBD1 (6 bases). V was trimmed by 4 bases and J by 1 base, leaving 24 bases between them. Germline CDR1 reads SGHRS; CDR2 reads YFSETQ. The CDR3 spans 18 residues. CDR3 nucleotides: TGCGCCAGCAGCATAAACAGGGACGAGGGGTTCGTTTCCTACGAGCAGTACTTC. It specifies CASSINRDEGFVSYEQYF.